The 9 T cell receptor beta chains reported below all come from one sample, sequenced in a study of blood T cell repertoires in COVID-19. Produced via immunoSEQ multiplex PCR; TCRdb's table is partial and in-frame only. The profile shows over 70,000 clones, approximately 79% of them singletons. Sequencing used peripheral blood. The receptors were gathered from a man aged 70-80 years with active or convalescent COVID-19.

The DNA of the CDR3 is TGTGCCAGCAGCCAGGGACTAGCGGGTCAGTTGACGACCCAGTACTTC. This translates into CASSQGLAGQLTTQYF. The chain carries TRBV2 and TRBJ2-5; TRBD2 matches 12 bases. Losses at the gene ends were 6 bases for V and 7 bases for J; bases not matched to a gene: 12. Germline-derived CDR1 and CDR2 are SNHLY and FYNNEI. This CDR3 has 16 amino acids.

Regarding this clone: One junction end does not reproduce the germline sequence, and a read error may be involved. This chain links TRBV29-1 with TRBJ2-5, with 8 bases identical to TRBD1. CDR1 and CDR2 from the germline V gene are SQVTM and ANQGSEA. This CDR3 has 13 amino acids. This CDR3 is CSVESRQGSGSDF. For the CDR3, the DNA is TGCAGCGTTGAGTCCCGACAGGGGTCGGGATCGGACTTC.

This rearrangement joins TRBV10-3 to TRBJ2-7, with D maybe TRBD1 (5 bases). Trimming took 2 bases from V and 0 from J, leaving 11 bases between them. Looked up from germline, CDR1 is ENHRY and CDR2 is SYGVKD. The CDR3 spans 15 residues. The CDR3 coding sequence is TGTGCCATCAGTGAGGGGGCGACGAACTCCTACGAGCAGTACTTC. Amino acids: CAISEGATNSYEQYF.

This clone was seen a few times. V gene TRBV12-5 combines with J gene TRBJ2-1, with 15 nucleotides matching TRBD2. Trimming removed 2 bases from V and 9 bases from J; junction bases left unmatched: 8. The CDR3 totals 17 residues. The germline CDR1 and CDR2 sequences are LGHNT and FRNRAP. The CDR3 reads CASGLPRTSGGGSEQFF. The DNA for the CDR3 is TGTGCTAGTGGTTTGCCCAGGACTAGCGGGGGGGGAAGTGAGCAGTTCTTC.

This chain connects TRBV6-5 to TRBJ1-1; D is possibly TRBD1 (5 bases). The CDR3 runs to 15 residues. CDR1 and CDR2 (germline): MNHEY, SVGAGI. V shed 6 bases and J shed 0 bases, with 14 bases lying between them. For the CDR3, the DNA is TGTGCCAGCAGGGGCAGACAGTTCATGAACACTGAAGCTTTCTTT. Protein: CASRGRQFMNTEAFF.

Written as DNA, the CDR3 is TGCAGTGCTAATGACCCTAGCACCTACGAGCAGTACTTC. It specifies CSANDPSTYEQYF. V usage is TRBV20-1 and J usage is TRBJ2-7, with D tentatively TRBD2 (5 bases). CDR3 length: 13 amino acids. V lost 4 bases and J 2 bases, leaving 12 bases between the germline ends. Germline V lookup: CDR1 DFQATT, CDR2 SNEGSKA (reference sequence).

This chain links TRBV6-6 with TRBJ2-5, with D uncertain. The germline V gene encodes CDR1 MNHNY and CDR2 SVGAGI (reference sequence). V lost 7 bases, J lost 5 bases, and 8 bases lay in between. This CDR3 region has 11 residues. CDR3 sequence (DNA): TGTGCCAGCAAGGCCGGGGAGACCCAGTACTTC. Encoded protein: CASKAGETQYF.

This clone has more than one count but fewer than ten. This chain joins TRBV4-1 and TRBJ1-6, with a possible D match to TRBD1 (6 bases). The CDR3 loop spans 15 amino acids. Per germline, CDR1 MGHRA and CDR2 YSYEKL. V dropped 2 bases and J dropped 10 bases, with 15 bases sitting between them. The CDR3 DNA reads as TGCGCCAGCAGCCAACGAACAGGGCCGGAATCACCCCTCCACTTT. Translation gives CASSQRTGPESPLHF.

The gene calls are TRBV28 and TRBJ2-4, with 8 bases identical to TRBD1. Germline CDR1 is MDHEN and CDR2 is SYDVKM. J was trimmed by 11 bases and V by 5 bases; bases with no gene match: 8. This CDR3 comprises 13 residues. The CDR3 loop reads CASSPGQGLFQYF. Written as DNA, the CDR3 is TGTGCCAGCAGTCCAGGACAGGGATTGTTTCAGTACTTC.